This T cell receptor (beta chain) is drawn from a study of cytomegalovirus exposure and HLA in healthy donors. General study findings and limits: Reported performance of the classifier showed diagnosis of cytomegalovirus status with high specificity and sensitivity. As confirmed in vitro, a few CMV-associated chains were specific for CMV antigens. Most TCR sequences showed up rarely, but some public TCRs showed up in many donors. 150 or so TCR beta chains were listed as cytomegalovirus-associated.

Here immunoSEQ multiplex PCR was the method, and the copy in TCRdb shows in-frame clones only, minus some. Among about 280,000 clones listed, roughly 90% were seen once. As for this clone: No antigen is known for it.

The CDR3 is made up of 14 amino acids. CDR1 SGDLS and CDR2 YYNGEE come from the germline V gene. Trimming took off 3 bases at V and 6 bases at J, with 12 bases between the two ends. This sequence was found in a young woman in good health and CMV-seronegative. This chain links TRBV9 with TRBJ2-2; TRBD2 is a possible D gene (6 bases). Sequencing was carried out using PBMCs. CDR3 loop: CASSGGIAAGELFF. CDR3 coding DNA: TGTGCCAGCAGCGGAGGAATAGCGGCCGGGGAGCTGTTTTTT.